The source of this T cell receptor (beta chain) is a study of shared T cell receptors in the human thymus. Sequencing was performed with immunoSEQ multiplex PCR; in TCRdb, only in-frame clones are kept and a portion is missing. The data hold more than 300,000 clones, with over 90% observed a single time. Trimming removed 6 bases from V and 5 bases from J; junction bases left unmatched: 0. Germline CDR1 is MNHNY and CDR2 is SVGAGI (reference sequence). The CDR3 covers 12 residues. The sequencing input was thymocytes. The J gene is TRBJ2-1, the V gene TRBV6-6, with 8 nucleotides matching TRBD1. This TCR derives from a human donor. CDR3: CASRDRDNEQFF. Here the CDR3 DNA reads TGTGCCAGCAGGGACAGGGACAATGAGCAGTTCTTC.